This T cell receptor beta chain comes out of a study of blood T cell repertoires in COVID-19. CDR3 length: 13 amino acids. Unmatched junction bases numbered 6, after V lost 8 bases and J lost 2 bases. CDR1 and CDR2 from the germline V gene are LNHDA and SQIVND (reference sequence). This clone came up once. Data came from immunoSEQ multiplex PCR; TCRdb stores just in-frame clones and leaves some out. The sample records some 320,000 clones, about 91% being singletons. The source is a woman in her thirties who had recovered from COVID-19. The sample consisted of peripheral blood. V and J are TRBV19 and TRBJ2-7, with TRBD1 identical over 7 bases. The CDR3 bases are TGTGCCAGTGCAGGGGGTAACACCTACGAGCAGTACTTC. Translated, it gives CASAGGNTYEQYF.